This T cell receptor (beta chain) was documented in a study of T cell responses to AZD1222 COVID-19 vaccine. The study's findings and limits: Samples come after the peak T cell response, not at day 14. Only five or six AZD1222 recipients were seropositive at baseline. The donors showed a predominance of white British ancestry and of females, with possible underestimation of clonal diversity.

A remark on this clone: Antigen specificity is unknown.

Method: immunoSEQ multiplex PCR; TCRdb's copy keeps in-frame clones and lacks some. The table records around 140,000 clones, 91% of them present only once. In germline, CDR1 is SNHLY, CDR2 FYNNEI. The CDR3 is 15 residues long. V lost 6 bases and J lost 8; bases outside the gene matches: 15. The chain uses TRBV2 and TRBJ1-2, with 7 bases matching TRBD1. The receptor was derived from an adult who received the AZD1222 COVID-19 vaccine. The starting material was peripheral blood, obtained 28 days after the second AZD1222 dose. In nucleotides, the CDR3 is TGTGCCAGCAGCTTTATAGACAGGGATCCTTCAGGCTACACCTTC. This gives the protein CASSFIDRDPSGYTF. The variable domain in full, with the rest retrieved from reference TRBV2 and TRBJ1-2, is EPEVTQTPSHQVTQMGQEVILRCVPISNHLYFYWYRQILGQKVEFLVSFYNNEISEKSEIFDDQFSVERPDGSNFTLKIRSTKLEDSAMYFCASSFIDRDPSGYTFGSGTRLTVV.